This entry lists 3 T cell receptor beta chains sequenced from one sample in a study of blood T cell repertoires in COVID-19. Clones were read by immunoSEQ multiplex PCR, and TCRdb kept only the in-frame ones, dropping some. This table holds hundreds of thousands of clones, around 90% found once. The sample consisted of peripheral blood. The receptors derive from a human donor in a cohort sampled during active COVID-19.

The chain uses TRBV25-1 and TRBJ2-2; maybe TRBD1 (6 bases). CDR3 size: 18 residues. CDR1 and CDR2 (germline): MGHDK, SYGVNS. Trimming removed 2 bases at V and 1 base at J, with 17 bases between. This CDR3 reads CASSEIFQGSVNTGELFF. In DNA, the CDR3 is TGTGCCAGCAGTGAAATATTTCAGGGGTCGGTGAACACCGGGGAGCTGTTTTTT.

The chain combines TRBV23-1 with TRBJ2-7; D might be TRBD1 (6 bases). TRBV23-1 falls under the ORF class, with uncertain function. This CDR3 is built from 18 residues. Trimming removed 2 bases from V and 5 bases from J, with 25 bases in between. CDR3 in amino acids: CASSQKLLLPDSEDEQYF. The CDR3 DNA reads as TGCGCCAGCAGTCAAAAACTCTTACTGCCGGACAGTGAGGACGAGCAGTACTTC.

This clone appeared a single time. J is TRBJ1-1 and V is TRBV6-7; D remains ambiguous. TRBV6-7 is noted as an ORF with a role that remains uncertain. Trimming removed 1 base at V and 8 bases at J, with 14 bases between. This CDR3 has 14 residues. CDR3 loop: CASSYLRWYEEAFF. The DNA for the CDR3 is TGTGCCAGCAGTTACTTACGTTGGTATGAGGAAGCTTTCTTT.